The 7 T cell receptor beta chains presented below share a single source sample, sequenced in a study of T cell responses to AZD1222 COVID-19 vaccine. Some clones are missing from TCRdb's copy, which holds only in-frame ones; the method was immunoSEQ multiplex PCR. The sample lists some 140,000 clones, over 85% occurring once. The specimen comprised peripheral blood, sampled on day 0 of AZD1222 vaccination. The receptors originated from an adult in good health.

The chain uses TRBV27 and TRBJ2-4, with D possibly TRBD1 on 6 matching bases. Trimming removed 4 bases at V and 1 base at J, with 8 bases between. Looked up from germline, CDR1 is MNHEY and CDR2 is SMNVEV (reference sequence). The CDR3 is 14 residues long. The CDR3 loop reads CASSSGVAKNIQYF. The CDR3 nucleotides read TGTGCCAGCAGTTCAGGGGTGGCCAAAAACATTCAGTACTTC.

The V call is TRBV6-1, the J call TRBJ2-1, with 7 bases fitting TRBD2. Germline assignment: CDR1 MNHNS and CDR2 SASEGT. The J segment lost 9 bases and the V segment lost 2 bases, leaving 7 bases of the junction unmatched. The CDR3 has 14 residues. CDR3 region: CASSERLAGGEQFF. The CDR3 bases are TGTGCCAGCAGTGAACGACTAGCCGGAGGTGAGCAGTTCTTC.

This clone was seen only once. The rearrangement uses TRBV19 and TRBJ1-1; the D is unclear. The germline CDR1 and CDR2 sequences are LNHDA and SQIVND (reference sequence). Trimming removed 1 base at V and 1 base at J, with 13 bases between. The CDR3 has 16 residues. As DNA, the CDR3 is TGTGCCAGTAGTATAGGAATGAAGGGCGGGAACACTGAAGCTTTCTTT. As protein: CASSIGMKGGNTEAFF.

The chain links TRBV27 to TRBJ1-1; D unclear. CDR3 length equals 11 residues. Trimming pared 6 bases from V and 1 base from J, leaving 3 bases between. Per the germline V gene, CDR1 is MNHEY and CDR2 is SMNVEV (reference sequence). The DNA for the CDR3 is TGTGCCAGCAGACGGAACACTGAAGCTTTCTTT. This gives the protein CASRRNTEAFF.

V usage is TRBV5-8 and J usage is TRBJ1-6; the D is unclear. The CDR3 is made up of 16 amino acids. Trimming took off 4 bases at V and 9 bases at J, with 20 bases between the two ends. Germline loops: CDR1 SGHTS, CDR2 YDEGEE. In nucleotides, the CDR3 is TGTGCCAGCAGCCGGGCCCCGCGGCCCTTTGGTTCACCCCTCCACTTT. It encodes CASSRAPRPFGSPLHF.

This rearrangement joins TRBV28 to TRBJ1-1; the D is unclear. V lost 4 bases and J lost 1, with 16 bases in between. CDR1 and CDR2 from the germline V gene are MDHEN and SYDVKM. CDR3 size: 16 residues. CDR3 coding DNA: TGTGCCAGCAGTTCAGGACTTCCCCCGACGAACACTGAAGCTTTCTTT. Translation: CASSSGLPPTNTEAFF. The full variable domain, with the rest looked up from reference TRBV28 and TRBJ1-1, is DVKVTQSSRYLVKRTGEKVFLECVQDMDHENMFWYRQDPGLGLRLIYFSYDVKMKEKGDIPEGYSVSREKKERFSLILESASTNQTSMYLCASSSGLPPTNTEAFFGQGTRLTVV.

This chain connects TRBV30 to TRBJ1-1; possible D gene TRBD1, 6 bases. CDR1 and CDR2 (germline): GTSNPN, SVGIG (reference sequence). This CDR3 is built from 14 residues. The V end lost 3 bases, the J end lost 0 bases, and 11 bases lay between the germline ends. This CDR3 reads CAWSPGAVNTEAFF. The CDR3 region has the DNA TGTGCCTGGAGCCCGGGGGCAGTGAACACTGAAGCTTTCTTT.